This T cell receptor beta chain was obtained from a study of vaccination effects on CD4 cells after COVID-19. CDR3 size: 15 residues. CDR1 and CDR2 from the germline V gene are MNHEY and SVGAGI. J gave up 4 bases and V 2 bases, and 5 bases lay outside the gene matches. Method: immunoSEQ multiplex PCR; TCRdb's copy keeps in-frame clones and lacks some. This table has over 15,000 clones, 74% appearing once. Expansion with viral peptide pools was applied to antigen-specific CD4+ T cells by the ViraFEST assay prior to sequencing. After roughly eleven days in culture, the CD4+ T cells were isolated. According to PCR results, the person was infected with SARS-CoV-2 between March and December 2020. Vaccination of participants consisted of two doses of either the BNT162b2 or mRNA-1273 vaccine. On days 3 and 7, fresh IL-2 medium replaced half the medium. Concerning this clone itself: What it binds is not known.

V and J are TRBV6-5 and TRBJ2-5; 9 bases match TRBD2. Sample: CD4+ T cells from PBMCs cultured with SARS-CoV-2 spike peptides, taken after COVID-19 vaccination. The TCR sequence derives from a human donor who had a prior SARS-CoV-2 infection. CDR3 DNA: TGTGCCAGCAGTTACGGCGGGAGGGCCCGAGAGACCCAGTACTTC. The encoded protein is CASSYGGRARETQYF.